The source of this TCR beta chain is a study of T cell repertoires in cytomegalovirus infection. Across the whole study: Epitope selection comprised recently identified HLA-C-restricted CMV epitopes and well-studied HLA-B-restricted CMV epitopes. In public TCR beta signatures, there were indications of both CMV infection and matching HLA type.

This clonotype was counted at least ten times. Its cognate antigen is unknown. Whole-study findings and limits: Cumulative public TCR beta family frequency identified carriers of CMV plus the relevant HLA. Ex vivo responses were dominated by HLA-C-restricted CMV-specific TCR beta clonotypes.

TCRdb re-analysed the reads in MiXCR, keeping a single row per CDR3 protein. The repertoire holds about 310,000 distinct CDR3 sequences, with roughly 25% as singletons. The clonotype originates from a human donor in good health (CMV status not recorded). Some clones in this sample may be carry-over from other donors' samples. Material: cultured PBMCs, obtained from culture after CMV antigen stimulation.

The CDR3 coding sequence is TGTGCCAGCAGCTTGCGGGGTATATCTGGAAACACCATATATTTT. Its translation: CASSLRGISGNTIYF. V usage is TRBV7-9 and J usage is TRBJ1-3; D call uncertain. The CDR3 spans 15 residues. V dropped 3 bases and J dropped 1 base, with 10 bases sitting between them. Germline V CDR1 and CDR2: SEHNR, FQNEAQ (reference sequence).